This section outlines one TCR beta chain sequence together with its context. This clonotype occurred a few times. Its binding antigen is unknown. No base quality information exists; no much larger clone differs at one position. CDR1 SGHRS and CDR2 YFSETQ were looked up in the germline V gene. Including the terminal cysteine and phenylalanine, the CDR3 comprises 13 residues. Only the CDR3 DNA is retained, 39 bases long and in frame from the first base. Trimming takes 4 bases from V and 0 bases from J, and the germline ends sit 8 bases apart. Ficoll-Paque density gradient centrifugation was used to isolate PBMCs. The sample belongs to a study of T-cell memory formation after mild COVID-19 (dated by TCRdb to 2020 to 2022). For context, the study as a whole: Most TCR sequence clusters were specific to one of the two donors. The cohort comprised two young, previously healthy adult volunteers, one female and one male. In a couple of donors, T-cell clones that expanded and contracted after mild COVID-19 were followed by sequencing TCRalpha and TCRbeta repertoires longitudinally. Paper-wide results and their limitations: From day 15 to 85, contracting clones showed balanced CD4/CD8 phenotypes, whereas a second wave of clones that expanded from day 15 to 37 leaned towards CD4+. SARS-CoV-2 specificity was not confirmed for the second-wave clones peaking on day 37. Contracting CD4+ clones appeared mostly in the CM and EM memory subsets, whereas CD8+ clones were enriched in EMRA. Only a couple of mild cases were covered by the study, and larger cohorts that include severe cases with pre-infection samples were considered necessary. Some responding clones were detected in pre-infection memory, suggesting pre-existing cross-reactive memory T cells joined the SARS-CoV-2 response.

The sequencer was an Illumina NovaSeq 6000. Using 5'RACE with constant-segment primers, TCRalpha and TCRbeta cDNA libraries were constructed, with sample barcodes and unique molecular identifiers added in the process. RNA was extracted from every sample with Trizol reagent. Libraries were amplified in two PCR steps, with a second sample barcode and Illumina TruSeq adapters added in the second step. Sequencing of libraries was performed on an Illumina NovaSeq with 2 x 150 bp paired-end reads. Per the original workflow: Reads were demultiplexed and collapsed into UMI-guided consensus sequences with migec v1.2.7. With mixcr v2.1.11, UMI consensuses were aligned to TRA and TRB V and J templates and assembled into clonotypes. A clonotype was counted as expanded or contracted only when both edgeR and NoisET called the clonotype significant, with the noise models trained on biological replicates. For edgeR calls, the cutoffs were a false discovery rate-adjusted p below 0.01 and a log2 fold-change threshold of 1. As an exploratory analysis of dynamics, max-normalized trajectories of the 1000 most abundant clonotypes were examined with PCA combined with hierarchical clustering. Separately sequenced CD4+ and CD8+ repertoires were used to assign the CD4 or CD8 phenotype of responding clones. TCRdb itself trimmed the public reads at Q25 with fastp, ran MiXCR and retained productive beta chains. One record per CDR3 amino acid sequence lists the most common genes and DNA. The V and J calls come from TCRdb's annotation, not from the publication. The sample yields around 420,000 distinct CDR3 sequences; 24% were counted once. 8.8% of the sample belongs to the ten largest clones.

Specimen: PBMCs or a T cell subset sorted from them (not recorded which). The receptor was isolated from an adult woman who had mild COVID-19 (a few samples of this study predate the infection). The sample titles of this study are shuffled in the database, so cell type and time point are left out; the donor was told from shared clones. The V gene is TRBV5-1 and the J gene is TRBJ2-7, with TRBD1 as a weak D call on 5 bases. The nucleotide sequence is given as TGCGCCAGCAGCCAAGGACACTCCTACGAGCAGTACTTC. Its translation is CASSQGHSYEQYF.